The 30 T cell receptor beta chains listed next were all sequenced from one sample in a study of T cell repertoires in cytomegalovirus infection. TCRdb fed the reads into MiXCR, producing one record per CDR3 protein. The sample comprises under 300,000 distinct CDR3 sequences, 15% to 20% of which are singletons, and around 47% rests with the top ten. The sequencing input was CD8+ T cells from PBMCs. Source of these receptors: a human donor in good health (CMV status not recorded). Some clones in this sample may be carry-over from other donors' samples.

This clonotype occurred a few times. This rearrangement joins TRBV7-1 to TRBJ2-5; no definite D call. TRBV7-1 is filed as an ORF, its function uncertain. The CDR3 runs to 14 residues. V was cut by 5 bases and J by 3 bases, with 13 bases left in between. This CDR3 is CASSPPSHKETQYF. CDR3 bases: TGTGCCAGCAGCCCACCGTCCCACAAAGAGACCCAGTACTTC.

This clonotype was detected many times. The rearrangement uses TRBV6-6 and TRBJ1-5, with D perhaps TRBD1 (6 bases). Germline-derived CDR1 and CDR2 are MNHNY and SVGAGI (reference sequence). This CDR3 contains 19 residues. V was clipped by 4 bases and J by 0 bases, with 22 bases between them. The DNA of the CDR3 is TGTGCCAGCAGTTCCGTATCCCGGGACAACGTTTATAGCAATCAGCCCCAGCATTTT. Translating it yields CASSSVSRDNVYSNQPQHF.

A note on this clonotype: A much larger clone lies one base from this, so it may be a read error. V and J are TRBV29-1 and TRBJ2-7; D is perhaps TRBD2 (6 bases). This CDR3 has 15 amino acids. With 7 bases removed from V and 5 bases from J, the gap between germline ends came to 24 bases. Germline V gene data show CDR1 as SQVTM and CDR2 as ANQGSEA. In DNA, the CDR3 is TGCAGCGCCGGAACTCCTCAGGCGCGGGGCAACGAGCAGTACTTC. This codes for CSAGTPQARGNEQYF.

This clonotype was picked up many times. V gene TRBV12-3 or TRBV12-4 combines with J gene TRBJ1-1; 12 bases match TRBD1. This CDR3 has 12 residues. Trimming removed 10 bases from V and 8 bases from J; junction bases left unmatched: 5. This CDR3 is CATVGTGGEAFF. In nucleotides, the CDR3 is TGTGCCACCGTGGGGACAGGGGGCGAAGCTTTCTTT.

This clonotype was counted many times. This chain links TRBV7-6 with TRBJ2-1; 7 nucleotides match TRBD1. The CDR3 runs 15 residues. Germline lookup yields CDR1 SGHVS and CDR2 FNYEAQ. The J segment lost 4 bases and the V segment lost 5 bases, leaving 8 bases of the junction unmatched. The DNA for the CDR3 is TGTGCCAGCAGCGGGGTGGGACAGATTTACAATGAGCAGTTCTTC. It translates to CASSGVGQIYNEQFF.

The rearrangement links TRBV7-6 to TRBJ1-4, with D perhaps TRBD1 (6 bases). Germline V gene sequence: CDR1 SGHVS, CDR2 FNYEAQ. The CDR3 runs to 15 residues. The V gene lost 5 bases and the J gene lost 7 bases, with 17 bases spanning the gap. The CDR3 nucleotides read TGTGCCAGCAGCCGTACAGGGAGCATGGGTGAAAAACTGTTTTTT. This codes for CASSRTGSMGEKLFF. The complete variable domain, with remaining parts taken from reference TRBV7-6 and TRBJ1-4, reads GAGVSQSPRYKVTKRGQDVALRCDPISGHVSLYWYRQALGQGPEFLTYFNYEAQQDKSGLPNDRFSAERPEGSISTLTIQRTEQRDSAMYRCASSRTGSMGEKLFFGSGTQLSVL.

This rearrangement joins TRBV27 to TRBJ1-5, with D unresolved. The V gene lost 6 bases and the J gene lost 4 bases, with 10 bases spanning the gap. Germline V gene data show CDR1 as MNHEY and CDR2 as SMNVEV (reference sequence). This CDR3 region has 13 residues. This chain's CDR3 is CASSLVVNQPQHF. For the CDR3, the DNA is TGTGCCAGCAGCCTTGTAGTTAATCAGCCCCAGCATTTT.

The sample holds many counts of this clonotype. The chain recombines TRBV29-1 with TRBJ1-2, with no clear D. CDR3 length: 14 amino acids. Germline CDR1 and CDR2: SQVTM and ANQGSEA. Trimming took 6 bases from V and 0 from J, leaving 14 bases between them. In DNA, the CDR3 is TGCAGCGTCGCAGGCTGGGAAGCTAACTATGGCTACACCTTC. This codes for CSVAGWEANYGYTF.

The CDR3 sequence is CASNWGWGNTEAFF. DNA for the CDR3: TGTGCCAGCAACTGGGGTTGGGGGAACACTGAAGCTTTCTTT. V and J are TRBV6-2 or TRBV6-3 and TRBJ1-1; D unclear. Germline loops: CDR1 MNHEY, CDR2 SVGEGT. V lost 7 bases, J lost 1 base, and 13 bases lay in between. The CDR3 spans 14 residues.

This clonotype turned up a few times. The chain couples TRBV6-5 to TRBJ2-5, with D perhaps TRBD1 (7 bases). The CDR3 spans 12 residues. The germline CDR1 and CDR2 sequences are MNHEY and SVGAGI. With 6 bases removed from V and 9 bases from J, the gap between germline ends came to 14 bases. The CDR3 protein is CASSPPGGSQYF. The DNA for the CDR3 is TGTGCCAGCAGCCCACCAGGGGGGTCCCAGTACTTC.

Comment on this clonotype: This may stem from a read error, because a much larger clone lies one nucleotide away. This chain uses TRBV7-8 with TRBJ2-1; D not resolved. Per the germline V gene, CDR1 is SGHVS and CDR2 is FQNEAQ. The CDR3 runs to 11 residues. CDR3 in DNA: TGTGCCAGCAGCTTATGGCCTGAGCTGTTCTTC. This translates into CASSLWPELFF.

This clonotype was counted a few times. The chain couples TRBV5-6 to TRBJ1-2; TRBD1 matches 7 bases. Germline CDR1 SGHDT, CDR2 YYEEEE. J was trimmed by 3 bases and V by 4 bases; bases with no gene match: 21. The CDR3 covers 19 residues. The CDR3 region has the DNA TGTGCCAGCAGCCCAATCCCCGGGACAGCCGCCGATTTTCACTATGGCTACACCTTC. Protein: CASSPIPGTAADFHYGYTF.

This clonotype was recorded at least ten times. The V and J genes are TRBV27 and TRBJ1-1; the match to TRBD1 covers 7 bases. Per germline, CDR1 MNHEY and CDR2 SMNVEV (reference sequence). V lost 8 bases and J lost 8; bases outside the gene matches: 8. The CDR3 has 12 residues. The DNA of the CDR3 is TGTGCCAGCGGATTCCCAGGGGGGGAAGCTTTCTTT. It codes for CASGFPGGEAFF.

This clonotype showed up many times. The chain's CDR3 is CASSLAGDRELFF. The CDR3 DNA is TGTGCCAGCAGCTTAGCAGGGGATCGGGAGCTGTTTTTT. V usage is TRBV7-6 and J usage is TRBJ2-2; D might be TRBD1 (5 bases). The V gene's germline CDR1 is SGHVS and CDR2 FNYEAQ. CDR3 size: 13 residues. Trimming pared 0 bases from V and 9 bases from J, leaving 8 bases between.

This clonotype was seen ten or more times. V is TRBV28 and J is TRBJ1-5, with 7 nucleotides matching TRBD1. The germline V gene has CDR1 MDHEN and CDR2 SYDVKM. V lost 5 bases, J lost 5 bases, and 6 bases stayed unmatched. The CDR3 is 14 amino acids. Here the CDR3 reads CASSPGGVYQPQHF. The CDR3 DNA follows: TGTGCCAGCAGTCCAGGGGGGGTGTATCAGCCCCAGCATTTT.

The table lists this clonotype with a few counts. The DNA of the CDR3 is TGCGCCAGCAGCCCCGGCGACAGGGGACAAGAGACCCAGTACTTC. This codes for CASSPGDRGQETQYF. The rearrangement links TRBV5-1 to TRBJ2-5; 8 bases agree with TRBD1. The CDR3 loop spans 15 amino acids. The germline V gene has CDR1 SGHRS and CDR2 YFSETQ. V was clipped by 4 bases and J by 2 bases; unmatched bases: 7.

This clonotype came up a few times. The chain couples TRBV19 to TRBJ2-1; D possibly corresponds to TRBD1 (6 bases). V shed 5 bases and J shed 0 bases, with 20 bases lying between them. Germline loops: CDR1 LNHDA, CDR2 SQIVND (reference sequence). The CDR3 contains 18 residues. The CDR3 reads CASSLLTRTVSSYNEQFF. CDR3 bases: TGTGCCAGTAGTCTGTTAACCCGGACAGTAAGCTCCTACAATGAGCAGTTCTTC.

This clonotype was observed many times. The CDR3 sequence is CASTSTVTDTQYF. The CDR3 DNA sequence: TGTGCCAGCACGTCGACGGTGACAGATACGCAGTATTTT. This chain joins TRBV27 and TRBJ2-3; D is unresolved. The CDR3 is made up of 13 amino acids. Germline CDR1 reads MNHEY; CDR2 reads SMNVEV (reference sequence). Trimming removed 7 bases at V and 3 bases at J, with 11 bases between.

This clonotype was recorded many times. The chain recombines TRBV6-5 with TRBJ2-7, with TRBD2 as a possible D gene (5 bases). V was clipped by 5 bases and J by 5 bases, with 19 bases between them. This CDR3 contains 15 residues. In germline, CDR1 is MNHEY, CDR2 SVGAGI. The CDR3 loop reads CASSPNDGPGNEQYF. The CDR3 region has the DNA TGTGCCAGCAGTCCGAACGATGGCCCGGGGAACGAGCAGTACTTC.

With respect to this clonotype: A much larger clone lies one base from this, so it may be a read error. The chain employs TRBV2 and TRBJ2-1; 8 bases align to TRBD2. The V gene's germline CDR1 is SNHLY and CDR2 FYNNEI. CDR3 length: 15 amino acids. V lost 6 bases to trimming and J lost 0 bases; unmatched junction nucleotides: 4. The chain's CDR3 is CASRTGTSSYNEQFF. CDR3 bases: TGTGCCAGCAGGACCGGGACTAGCTCCTACAATGAGCAGTTCTTC.

This clonotype was detected many times. This chain connects TRBV7-9 to TRBJ1-1; D remains unclear. CDR1 SEHNR and CDR2 FQNEAQ come from the germline V gene (reference sequence). V gave up 1 base and J gave up 3 bases, with 12 bases separating them. The CDR3 has 15 residues. The CDR3 nucleotides are TGTGCCAGCAGCTTAGGGTTTGTGGGCTACACTGAAGCTTTCTTT. Translation: CASSLGFVGYTEAFF.

This clonotype occurred many times. CDR3 nucleotide sequence: TGTGCCAGCAGTAGAGGGACTAGCATCCAAGAGACCCAGTACTTC. Its translation: CASSRGTSIQETQYF. The V gene is TRBV6-5, the J gene TRBJ2-5; 9 bases agree with TRBD2. Germline V gene lookup returns CDR1 MNHEY and CDR2 SVGAGI. Trimming removed 5 bases from V and 1 base from J; junction bases left unmatched: 5. The CDR3 runs to 15 residues.

This clonotype was detected many times. This chain uses TRBV7-9 with TRBJ1-5; 8 nucleotides line up with TRBD1. Germline values: CDR1 SEHNR, CDR2 FQNEAQ (reference sequence). Unmatched junction bases numbered 2, after V lost 4 bases and J lost 9 bases. The CDR3 sequence is 12 residues long. The CDR3 spells CASSSGGWPQHF. Here the CDR3 DNA reads TGTGCCAGCAGCTCAGGGGGCTGGCCCCAGCATTTT.

This clonotype showed up just a few times. The rearrangement links TRBV5-1 to TRBJ2-2, with D perhaps matching TRBD2 (6 bases). CDR3 length: 15 residues. Germline CDR1 is SGHRS and CDR2 is YFSETQ. Trimming pared 4 bases from V and 3 bases from J, leaving 13 bases between. The CDR3 bases are TGCGCCAGCAGCGGCATAGGAGGGGACACCGGGGAGCTGTTTTTT. Translation gives CASSGIGGDTGELFF.

This clonotype was counted at least ten times. J is TRBJ1-2 and V is TRBV7-9; 8 bases match TRBD1. Trimming removed 4 bases from V and 8 bases from J; junction bases left unmatched: 6. CDR1 is SEHNR and CDR2 is FQNEAQ in the germline V gene (reference sequence). The CDR3 loop spans 13 amino acids. Written as DNA, the CDR3 is TGTGCCAGCAGCTCCGACAGGGGATACGGCTACACCTTC. This encodes CASSSDRGYGYTF.

The chain has TRBV20-1 and TRBJ1-2; maybe TRBD1 (5 bases). V lost 5 bases and J 5 bases, leaving 18 bases between the germline ends. The CDR3 sequence is 14 residues long. Germline V gene sequence: CDR1 DFQATT, CDR2 SNEGSKA (reference sequence). In DNA, the CDR3 is TGCAGTGCTCATCCCTCACGACAGATATATGGCTACACCTTC. This codes for CSAHPSRQIYGYTF.

The chain combines TRBV4-1 with TRBJ2-7; the D is unclear. The V gene lost 4 bases and the J gene lost 5 bases, with 12 bases spanning the gap. The CDR3 length is 13 residues. Germline V lookup: CDR1 MGHRA, CDR2 YSYEKL. CDR3 sequence reads: CASSPQADDEQYF. The DNA for the CDR3 is TGCGCCAGCAGCCCTCAGGCAGACGACGAGCAGTACTTC.

The V and J genes are TRBV20-1 and TRBJ1-1; no clear D. The V and J ends lost 0 bases and 0 bases respectively, with 8 bases between them. Germline values: CDR1 DFQATT, CDR2 SNEGSKA (reference sequence). This CDR3 has 14 residues. The DNA for the CDR3 is TGCAGTGCTAGAGATGGGCAGGTGAACACTGAAGCTTTCTTT. Residues: CSARDGQVNTEAFF.

This clonotype was counted a few times. V usage is TRBV28 and J usage is TRBJ2-1, with a weak D call TRBD2 (5 bases). V was clipped by 3 bases and J by 7 bases, with 7 bases between them. The CDR3 totals 12 residues. Germline assignment: CDR1 MDHEN and CDR2 SYDVKM. The CDR3 DNA reads TGTGCCAGCAGTTTCGGGGAGAATGAGCAGTTCTTC. It translates to CASSFGENEQFF.

The chain is built from TRBV4-3 and TRBJ1-5; possible D gene TRBD1, 5 bases. CDR1 and CDR2 (germline): LGHNA, YSLEER. V shed 2 bases and J shed 5 bases, with 16 bases lying between them. This CDR3 is built from 16 residues. CDR3 bases: TGCGCCAGCAGCCAATATGGGAACATAGGGGATCAGCCCCAGCATTTT. Translation gives CASSQYGNIGDQPQHF.